These 9 T cell receptor beta chains came from one sample sequenced in a study of blood T cells in healthy people across ages. PCR was performed a second time for about 7 to 12 cycles using a sample-barcoded 5' primer and a J-beta primer mix. One entry per CDR3 protein, called by TCRdb with MiXCR from the 5' RACE reads. This repertoire shows roughly 830,000 distinct CDR3 sequences, roughly 60% found once; its top ten account for around a quarter. Material: blood. Receptors originate from a man aged 25-45 years in good health.

About this clonotype: At one end, the junction sequence differs from germline, possibly due to a read error. The chain joins TRBV7-2 to TRBJ2-2; the D gene is possibly TRBD2 (5 bases). Germline V CDR1 and CDR2: SGHTA, FQGNSA. This CDR3 has 14 amino acids. The CDR3 nucleotides read TGTGCCAGCAACTTAACTAGGAGGACCGGGGAGCTGTTTTTT. This gives the protein CASNLTRRTGELFF.

The V call is TRBV4-3, the J call TRBJ1-2, with 8 nucleotides matching TRBD1. Germline values: CDR1 LGHNA, CDR2 YSLEER. This CDR3 has 15 amino acids. V was clipped by 1 base and J by 4 bases; unmatched bases: 5. The CDR3 loop is CASSQVPGGGYGYTF. The CDR3 coding sequence is TGCGCCAGCAGCCAAGTGCCAGGGGGCGGCTATGGCTACACCTTC.

The chain carries TRBV13 and TRBJ1-6; 7 bases align to TRBD1. After removal of 5 bases from V and 7 bases from J, the junction contained 2 bases not matched to a gene. The germline V gene has CDR1 PRHDT and CDR2 FYEKMQ (reference sequence). There are 13 residues in the CDR3. The CDR3 loop is CASSVQGNSPLHF. The DNA for the CDR3 is TGTGCCAGCAGCGTACAGGGGAATTCACCCCTCCACTTT.

V and J are TRBV28 and TRBJ2-5; D call uncertain. The J call may be in error: the DNA end matches TRBJ2-7 better. Germline V gene sequence: CDR1 MDHEN, CDR2 SYDVKM. The CDR3 loop spans 12 amino acids. DNA of the CDR3: TGTGCCAGCAGTTTAGGTATAGACGAGCAGTACTTC. Translated, it gives CASSLGIDEQYF.

On this clonotype itself: Likely a read error: the CDR3 ends without its conserved phenylalanine or tryptophan. The chain recombines TRBV29-1 with TRBJ2-3; no firm D call. Per germline, CDR1 SQVTM and CDR2 ANQGSEA. This CDR3 has 10 amino acids. V was trimmed by 5 bases and J by 5 bases, leaving 5 bases between them. Here the CDR3 DNA reads TGCAGCGTTTTGAGAGATACGCAGTATGTT. Its translation is CSVLRDTQYV.

This clonotype was seen ten or more times. The chain links TRBV12-3 or TRBV12-4 to TRBJ2-7; possible D gene TRBD2, 5 bases. V lost 3 bases, J lost 6 bases, and 6 bases lay in between. This CDR3 is built from 11 residues. CDR3 amino acids: CASSFRGEQYF. For the CDR3, the DNA is TGTGCCAGCAGTTTCCGGGGCGAGCAGTACTTC.

This clonotype was seen only a few times. The junction and the germline gene differ at one end; a read error may be behind it. The chain recombines TRBV7-9 with TRBJ2-1, with D perhaps TRBD2 (6 bases). The CDR3 contains 15 residues. Germline V CDR1 and CDR2: SEHNR, FQNEAQ (reference sequence). This CDR3 reads CASSLARTTYSEQFF. The CDR3 nucleotides read TGTGCCAGCAGCTTAGCGCGGACTACCTACAGTGAGCAGTTCTTC.

This clonotype was observed a few times. The chain uses TRBV27 and TRBJ2-7; TRBD2 aligns across 11 bases. This CDR3 spans 14 amino acids. Germline V gives CDR1 MNHEY, CDR2 SMNVEV (reference sequence). V shed 7 bases, J shed 1 base, and the junction held 3 bases outside the gene matches. In nucleotides, the CDR3 is TGTGCCAGCACCGGGACTAGCGGTTCCTACGAGCAGTACTTC. It encodes CASTGTSGSYEQYF.

The chain recombines TRBV5-1 with TRBJ2-1, with 8 bases that match TRBD2. The CDR3 sequence is 15 residues long. V lost 1 base, J lost 4 bases, and 4 bases stayed unmatched. Germline V gene sequence: CDR1 SGHRS, CDR2 YFSETQ. CDR3 amino acids: CASSLSGGEYNEQFF. The CDR3 bases are TGCGCCAGCAGCTTGTCGGGGGGGGAGTACAATGAGCAGTTCTTC. Together with reference TRBV5-1 and TRBJ2-1, the CDR3 gives the full variable domain: KAGVTQTPRYLIKTRGQQVTLSCSPISGHRSVSWYQQTPGQGLQFLFEYFSETQRNKGNFPGRFSGRQFSNSRSEMNVSTLELGDSALYLCASSLSGGEYNEQFFGPGTRLTVL.